The source of this T cell receptor (beta chain) is a study of T cells in Graves' hyperthyroidism and ophthalmopathy. Study outcomes and limitations: Blood also carried most thyroid clonotypes expanded above 0.001.

This clonotype was observed at least ten times. Its antigen is not known. Newly diagnosed hyperthyroidism, duration under 2 months, in patients aged 18 to 65. V lost 5 bases, J lost 3 bases, and 2 bases stayed unmatched. The CDR3 is made up of 13 amino acids. Germline CDR1 reads SGHNT; CDR2 reads YENEEA. Amplified TCR beta CDR3 regions derived from RNA transcripts. HTBI primers drove first-round RT-PCR of the TCR CDR3. TCRdb reanalysed the multiplex PCR reads using MiXCR and keeps one entry per CDR3 protein. The data show a few hundred thousand distinct CDR3 sequences, 20% to 25% seen once. Source material: blood. This rearrangement joins TRBV11-3 to TRBJ2-7, with 9 bases that match TRBD2. This TCR came from a woman aged 45-65 years with Graves' hyperthyroidism. This chain's CDR3 is CASSLAGIYEQYF. CDR3 sequence (DNA): TGTGCCAGCAGCCTAGCGGGGATCTACGAGCAGTACTTC.